These T cell receptor beta chains were read from a single sample in a study of blood T cell repertoires in COVID-19. Clones were sequenced by immunoSEQ multiplex PCR, and TCRdb holds only the in-frame ones, with some missing. The sample lists about 200,000 clones, over 75% seen once, with about 18% in the top ten. Sequenced input: peripheral blood. The receptors were sampled from a man aged 50 or older with COVID-19, enrolled during active disease. Each CDR3 is given with its conserved first and last residue. A D gene is named only where the DNA matches it firmly. The size entry is marked missing in some rows and otherwise reads once, few, many or a size class.

J gene: TRBJ1-1
clone size: NA
D gene: NA
V gene: TRBV7-2
CDR3 protein: CASSSGVDTEAFF
CDR3 DNA: TGTGCCAGCAGCTCAGGGGTAGACACTGAAGCTTTCTTT

J gene: TRBJ2-7
clone size: NA
D gene: NA
V gene: TRBV19
CDR3 protein: CASSIGRGRYEQYF
CDR3 DNA: TGTGCCAGTAGTATTGGGCGGGGAAGATACGAGCAGTACTTC

J gene: TRBJ1-2
clone size: NA
D gene: TRBD1
V gene: TRBV30
CDR3 protein: CAWSTGGHSNYGYTF
CDR3 DNA: TGTGCCTGGAGTACAGGGGGCCACTCTAACTATGGCTACACCTTC

J gene: TRBJ2-1
clone size: once
D gene: NA
V gene: TRBV24-1
CDR3 protein: CATLTKMRVRHNEQFF
CDR3 DNA: TGTGCCACCCTTACTAAGATGAGGGTTAGGCACAATGAGCAGTTCTTC

J gene: TRBJ1-6
clone size: NA
D gene: NA
V gene: TRBV5-4
CDR3 protein: CASSLEGRNSPLHF
CDR3 DNA: TGTGCCAGCAGCCTTGAGGGGAGGAATTCACCCCTCCACTTT

J gene: TRBJ1-2
clone size: NA
D gene: TRBD1
V gene: TRBV6-1
CDR3 protein: CASSEAGQGDYGYTF
CDR3 DNA: TGTGCCAGCAGTGAAGCGGGACAGGGGGACTATGGCTACACCTTC

J gene: TRBJ1-5
clone size: NA
D gene: NA
V gene: TRBV27
CDR3 protein: CASTGGAGQPQHF
CDR3 DNA: TGTGCCAGCACCGGGGGGGCAGGTCAGCCCCAGCATTTT

J gene: TRBJ2-3
clone size: NA
D gene: NA
V gene: TRBV15
CDR3 protein: CATSRDGEIDTQYF
CDR3 DNA: TGTGCCACCAGCAGAGATGGAGAAATAGATACGCAGTATTTT

J gene: TRBJ2-3
clone size: NA
D gene: TRBD1
V gene: TRBV11-2
CDR3 protein: CASRDRSTDTQYF
CDR3 DNA: TGTGCCAGCAGGGACAGGAGCACAGATACGCAGTATTTT

J gene: TRBJ2-2
clone size: once
D gene: NA
V gene: TRBV24-1
CDR3 protein: CATSDSGTPDTGELFF
CDR3 DNA: TGTGCCACCAGTGATTCAGGGACACCTGACACCGGGGAGCTGTTTTTT

J gene: TRBJ2-3
clone size: NA
D gene: TRBD1
V gene: TRBV18
CDR3 protein: CASSPPGTAVSDTQYF
CDR3 DNA: TGTGCCAGCTCACCACCCGGGACAGCGGTATCAGATACGCAGTATTTT

J gene: TRBJ1-3
clone size: NA
D gene: TRBD1
V gene: TRBV19
CDR3 protein: CASRIQGAQGNTIYF
CDR3 DNA: TGTGCCAGTAGAATACAGGGGGCGCAAGGAAACACCATATATTTT

J gene: TRBJ2-7
clone size: NA
D gene: NA
V gene: TRBV5-1
CDR3 protein: CASSSQGQNYEQYF
CDR3 DNA: TGCGCCAGCAGCTCACAAGGACAGAACTACGAGCAGTACTTC

J gene: TRBJ1-5
clone size: NA
D gene: TRBD1
V gene: TRBV6-5
CDR3 protein: CASRINRGGQPQHF
CDR3 DNA: TGTGCCAGCAGAATCAACAGGGGTGGTCAGCCCCAGCATTTT

J gene: TRBJ1-3
clone size: NA
D gene: NA
V gene: TRBV9
CDR3 protein: CASSTQDSVSGNTIYF
CDR3 DNA: TGTGCCAGCAGCACCCAGGACAGTGTCTCTGGAAACACCATATATTTT

J gene: TRBJ1-2
clone size: few
D gene: TRBD1
V gene: TRBV5-1
CDR3 protein: CASRKTGQEGGYTF
CDR3 DNA: TGCGCCAGCAGAAAAACAGGACAGGAAGGTGGCTACACCTTC

J gene: TRBJ1-4
clone size: NA
D gene: NA
V gene: TRBV5-1
CDR3 protein: CASSGTGATNEKLFF
CDR3 DNA: TGCGCCAGCAGCGGAACAGGCGCAACTAATGAAAAACTGTTTTTT

J gene: TRBJ1-3
clone size: NA
D gene: NA
V gene: TRBV5-5
CDR3 protein: CASSVGLSGANPNTIYF
CDR3 DNA: TGTGCCAGCAGCGTGGGACTCTCTGGGGCAAACCCAAACACCATATATTTT

J gene: TRBJ1-1
clone size: NA
D gene: NA
V gene: TRBV7-3
CDR3 protein: CASSSTGRNTEAFF
CDR3 DNA: TGTGCCAGCAGCTCCACAGGGCGAAACACTGAAGCTTTCTTT

J gene: TRBJ2-4
clone size: NA
D gene: TRBD2
V gene: TRBV5-4
CDR3 protein: CASSYGTSGAKNIQYF
CDR3 DNA: TGTGCCAGCAGTTACGGGACTAGCGGCGCCAAAAACATTCAGTACTTC

J gene: TRBJ2-7
clone size: NA
D gene: NA
V gene: TRBV30
CDR3 protein: CALSTLPGNEQYF
CDR3 DNA: TGTGCCCTCAGTACGCTGCCGGGGAACGAGCAGTACTTC

J gene: TRBJ2-2
clone size: few
D gene: TRBD2
V gene: TRBV6-2/TRBV6-3
CDR3 protein: CASSYLRTSAAGELFF
CDR3 DNA: TGTGCCAGCAGTTACCTGCGGACTAGCGCTGCCGGGGAGCTGTTTTTT

J gene: TRBJ1-1
clone size: NA
D gene: NA
V gene: TRBV7-9
CDR3 protein: CASSSDKNTEAFF
CDR3 DNA: TGTGCCAGCAGCTCTGACAAGAACACTGAAGCTTTCTTT

J gene: TRBJ2-1
clone size: NA
D gene: TRBD2
V gene: TRBV19
CDR3 protein: CASSIRLAGGAEKQFF
CDR3 DNA: TGTGCCAGTAGTATACGACTAGCGGGAGGAGCTGAAAAGCAGTTCTTC

J gene: TRBJ2-1
clone size: NA
D gene: TRBD1
V gene: TRBV14
CDR3 protein: CASSRDRGFYNEQFF
CDR3 DNA: TGTGCCAGCAGTCGGGACAGGGGATTCTACAATGAGCAGTTCTTC

J gene: TRBJ2-2
clone size: NA
D gene: NA
V gene: TRBV6-6
CDR3 protein: CAAGGGGDTGELFF
CDR3 DNA: TGTGCCGCAGGGGGCGGGGGTGACACCGGGGAGCTGTTTTTT

J gene: TRBJ2-1
clone size: NA
D gene: TRBD1
V gene: TRBV18
CDR3 protein: CASSPYRGNYNEQFF
CDR3 DNA: TGTGCCAGCTCACCCTACAGGGGGAACTACAATGAGCAGTTCTTC

J gene: TRBJ2-7
clone size: NA
D gene: TRBD2
V gene: TRBV19
CDR3 protein: CASSGNGRALGGSYEQYF
CDR3 DNA: TGTGCCAGTAGTGGGAACGGGAGGGCCCTCGGAGGCTCCTACGAGCAGTACTTC

J gene: TRBJ2-5
clone size: NA
D gene: TRBD1
V gene: TRBV19
CDR3 protein: CASSMGQGTETQYF
CDR3 DNA: TGTGCCAGTAGTATGGGACAGGGTACGGAGACCCAGTACTTC

J gene: TRBJ2-1
clone size: NA
D gene: TRBD2
V gene: TRBV6-2/TRBV6-3
CDR3 protein: CASSSVSGRGNEQFF
CDR3 DNA: TGTGCCAGCAGTTCGGTTAGCGGGAGAGGTAATGAGCAGTTCTTC

J gene: TRBJ2-6
clone size: NA
D gene: NA
V gene: TRBV7-2
CDR3 protein: CASSFKSGANVLTF
CDR3 DNA: TGTGCCAGCAGCTTTAAATCTGGGGCCAACGTCCTGACTTTC

J gene: TRBJ1-2
clone size: once
D gene: NA
V gene: TRBV11-2
CDR3 protein: CASSPDAGGNGYTF
CDR3 DNA: TGTGCCAGCAGCCCCGATGCCGGGGGAAATGGCTACACCTTC

J gene: TRBJ1-1
clone size: once
D gene: TRBD1
V gene: TRBV11-2
CDR3 protein: CASSTGGGTEAFF
CDR3 DNA: TGTGCCAGCAGTACAGGGGGGGGGACTGAAGCTTTCTTT

J gene: TRBJ2-2
clone size: NA
D gene: TRBD2
V gene: TRBV5-6
CDR3 protein: CASSLAGVAAGELFF
CDR3 DNA: TGTGCCAGCTCTCTAGCGGGAGTCGCGGCCGGGGAGCTGTTTTTT

J gene: TRBJ2-1
clone size: NA
D gene: TRBD2
V gene: TRBV10-3
CDR3 protein: CAISDLAGVNEQFF
CDR3 DNA: TGTGCCATCAGTGACTTAGCGGGAGTGAATGAGCAGTTCTTC

J gene: TRBJ1-1
clone size: NA
D gene: NA
V gene: TRBV19
CDR3 protein: CASRSTLNTEAFF
CDR3 DNA: TGTGCCAGTAGGTCAACACTGAACACTGAAGCTTTCTTT

J gene: TRBJ2-7
clone size: NA
D gene: TRBD1
V gene: TRBV6-6
CDR3 protein: CASRLSDRGSSYEQYF
CDR3 DNA: TGTGCCAGCAGACTATCGGACAGGGGCAGCTCCTACGAGCAGTACTTC

J gene: TRBJ1-2
clone size: NA
D gene: NA
V gene: TRBV7-9
CDR3 protein: CASSLSGADYGYTF
CDR3 DNA: TGTGCCAGCAGCTTATCAGGGGCTGACTATGGCTACACCTTC

J gene: TRBJ2-2
clone size: NA
D gene: TRBD1
V gene: TRBV7-3
CDR3 protein: CASSSPRGTANTGELFF
CDR3 DNA: TGTGCCAGCAGTTCTCCAAGGGGGACAGCGAACACCGGGGAGCTGTTTTTT

J gene: TRBJ1-2
clone size: NA
D gene: NA
V gene: TRBV4-1
CDR3 protein: CASSQDRRVSGGYTF
CDR3 DNA: TGCGCCAGCAGCCAAGATCGGCGGGTTTCAGGTGGCTACACCTTC

J gene: TRBJ2-7
clone size: once
D gene: NA
V gene: TRBV4-3
CDR3 protein: CASSQEWSGSSYEQYF
CDR3 DNA: TGCGCCAGCAGCCAAGAATGGTCTGGCAGCTCCTACGAGCAGTACTTC

J gene: TRBJ2-7
clone size: NA
D gene: NA
V gene: TRBV27
CDR3 protein: CASRDRAYEQYF
CDR3 DNA: TGTGCCAGCAGGGACAGAGCCTACGAGCAGTACTTC

J gene: TRBJ1-1
clone size: NA
D gene: NA
V gene: TRBV6-1
CDR3 protein: CASSYSDTSTEAFF
CDR3 DNA: TGTGCCAGCAGTTATTCCGATACAAGCACTGAAGCTTTCTTT